These T cell receptor beta chains were read from a single sample in a study of T cell changes during pregnancy in multiple sclerosis. Clones were read by immunoSEQ multiplex PCR, and TCRdb kept only the in-frame ones, dropping some. This sample has approximately 44,000 clones, with approximately 90% found just once. Here the sequenced sample was CD4+ T cells from peripheral blood mononuclear cells, taken in the first trimester of pregnancy. The receptor set was obtained from a female donor with multiple sclerosis, enrolled in a pregnancy study. CDR3s include the opening cysteine and the closing phenylalanine or tryptophan. The D gene is left open where the match is weak. Where a row states a size, it is once, few, many or the class of an expanded clone; other rows omit it.

D gene | clone size | J gene | V gene | CDR3 protein | CDR3 DNA
NA | NA | TRBJ1-5 | TRBV6-5 | CASRVREYSNQPQHF | TGTGCCAGCAGGGTGCGGGAGTATAGCAATCAGCCCCAGCATTTT
TRBD2 | NA | TRBJ2-1 | TRBV7-9 | CASSSELAGGNNEQFF | TGTGCCAGCAGCTCCGAACTAGCGGGAGGCAACAATGAGCAGTTCTTC
TRBD1 | NA | TRBJ1-2 | TRBV30 | CAWSPDRGNYGYTF | TGTGCCTGGAGCCCCGACAGGGGGAACTATGGCTACACCTTC
NA | NA | TRBJ2-6 | TRBV2 | CASSWDGRSGANVLTF | TGTGCCAGCAGTTGGGACGGGAGATCTGGGGCCAACGTCCTGACTTTC
NA | NA | TRBJ2-3 | TRBV2 | CASLLAGVRDTQYF | TGTGCCAGCCTTTTGGCAGGGGTGAGAGATACGCAGTATTTT
NA | NA | TRBJ2-3 | TRBV27 | CASSFYGDIVDTQYF | TGTGCCAGCAGTTTCTATGGGGACATTGTTGATACGCAGTATTTT
NA | NA | TRBJ2-1 | TRBV7-9 | CASSLGVAEYNEQFF | TGTGCCAGCAGCTTAGGGGTAGCGGAGTACAATGAGCAGTTCTTC
TRBD1 | NA | TRBJ1-4 | TRBV28 | CASSSGRDRIIELDEKLFF | TGTGCCAGCAGTTCGGGCCGGGACAGAATAATTGAGCTTGATGAAAAACTGTTTTTT
TRBD1 | NA | TRBJ1-4 | TRBV2 | CASSSQGVSEKLFF | TGTGCCAGCTCTTCACAGGGGGTTTCTGAAAAACTGTTTTTT
NA | once | TRBJ2-1 | TRBV2 | CASRTVEGHEQFF | TGTGCCAGCAGGACAGTCGAAGGACATGAGCAGTTCTTC
TRBD1 | NA | TRBJ1-2 | TRBV9 | CASSANFIIRDRVVGYTF | TGTGCCAGCAGCGCCAACTTTATTATTCGCGACAGGGTAGTAGGCTACACCTTC
NA | NA | TRBJ1-2 | TRBV19 | CASRATGYYGYTF | TGTGCCAGTAGAGCGACAGGTTATTATGGCTACACCTTC
TRBD1 | NA | TRBJ2-1 | TRBV7-3 | CASSLQGASYNEQFF | TGTGCCAGCAGTTTACAGGGGGCTTCCTACAATGAGCAGTTCTTC
NA | NA | TRBJ1-5 | TRBV18 | CASSPDSHSNQPQHF | TGTGCCAGCTCACCAGACAGCCATAGCAATCAGCCCCAGCATTTT
TRBD2 | NA | TRBJ2-1 | TRBV7-2 | CASGGTSFARGNEQFF | TGTGCCAGTGGGGGGACTAGCTTCGCGAGGGGCAATGAGCAGTTCTTC
NA | NA | TRBJ2-1 | TRBV11-3 | CASSKGQSTGYNEQFF | TGTGCCAGCAGCAAGGGGCAATCAACCGGTTACAATGAGCAGTTCTTC
NA | NA | TRBJ1-3 | TRBV30 | CAWSPAGNTIYF | TGTGCCTGGAGTCCTGCGGGAAACACCATATATTTT
NA | NA | TRBJ1-2 | TRBV6-5 | CASSPVRGGVYGYTF | TGTGCCAGCAGCCCAGTTCGAGGCGGGGTCTATGGCTACACCTTC